What follows describes a single TCR beta chain. Its antigen is unknown. Base qualities are not at hand, and no much larger clone is one base apart. The immunoSEQ hsTCRB assay version 4, run in survey mode, was used to sequence TCRbeta repertoires from genomic DNA. For TCRbeta sequencing, genomic DNA was diluted to about 10 ng/uL, with up to 1 ug used per sample. Processing in the source paper ran as follows. TCRbeta data were analyzed in ImmunoSeq Analyzer 3.0, with diversity computed on productive nucleotide rearrangements. The improved Chao index was used to estimate lower-bound TCR diversity, and the Gini coefficient was used to estimate clonality using the Immunarch R package. Different nucleotide rearrangements encoding the same CDR3beta amino acid sequence were treated as distinct clonotypes. TCRbeta sequences significantly enriched in antigen-responding cells relative to anti-CD3/anti-CD28-activated cells were identified by differential abundance analysis. TCRs were clustered by predicted peptide-MHC specificity with GLIPH2, both within individual participants and across merged participant data sets. Imported from immuneACCESS, the table was reduced by TCRdb to in-frame sequences with V and J called. These copies leave out some clones; in studies compared against another copy, an unresolved V gene accounts for under half, and the cause of the remainder is not known. V and J calls plus clone size are reproduced from that table; the DNA served to infer D and trimming. The sample table shows fewer than 40,000 clones, and roughly 87% are seen once. The ten largest clones add up to 5% to 7% of the sample.

The treatment or condition tag for this specimen amounts to: suppressive antiretroviral therapy. Lysates of CMV-infected fibroblasts at about 11 ug/mL were used to stimulate the cells. Memory populations depleted of antigen-responding cells were obtained by sorting nonresponding CD40L-negative CD69-negative CD45RO-high memory CD4+ T cells. HIV-1-infected adults in whom suppressive ART had been started during chronic infection were enrolled as participants. For at least 4 years, participants had undetectable plasma HIV-1 RNA, below 50 copies/mL. To be included, a participant needed positive CMV serology and a CD4+ T cell count above 400 cells/uL. Before stimulation, PBMCs were isolated using density centrifugation and depleted of CD8+ T cells. For 15 to 20 hours, the CD8-depleted PBMCs were stimulated with anti-CD28/CD49d costimulation, a CD40-blocking antibody, and enfuvirtide to prevent new infections. Cell sorting was performed on a Beckman Coulter MoFlo Legacy or XDP sorter, and dead cells were excluded with propidium iodide. Genomic DNA was extracted using the QIAamp DNA Mini Kit for samples with more than one million cells and using the Quick-DNA Microprep Kit for all other samples.

The data are from a study of persistence of HIV-infected CD4 T cells (dated by TCRdb to 2020 to 2022). Concerning the study at large: The study isolated CMV- and HIV-1 Gag-responding CD4+ T cells from ART-treated individuals to examine antigen-driven clonal expansion of HIV-1-infected cells. Peripheral blood samples of up to 180 mL were obtained at multiple time points, with the exception of a couple of participants, for whom leukapheresis was performed at a single time point. TCRbeta sequencing assessed the clonality of all cells in each sorted population, while proviral sequencing assessed the clonality of infected cells. Suppressive ART had been received by participants for a median of roughly 8 years. In the cross-participant TCR cluster analysis, 8 or 9 participants were included for CMV and roughly 7 participants were included for Gag.

The CDR3 holds 13 amino acids from the cysteine to the phenylalanine. The sequence is cut down to CDR3 DNA, 39 bases in frame from base 1. V ends up 7 bases short and J 14 bases short, with an unmatched junction base count of 11. CDR1 and CDR2 are drawn from the germline V gene: MDHEN, SYDVKM. On the study overall, not on this receptor specifically: Because the TCR analyses were done in bulk, restricting them to just the rare CMV-responding cells that actually carried HIV-1 proviruses was not possible. TCRbeta richness in CMV- and Gag-responding cells was significantly lower than in anti-CD3/anti-CD28-responding cells; CMV-responding cells had higher oligoclonality than CD3/CD28-stimulated and Gag-responding cells. The study involved few individuals and tested only a limited range of antigens. TCR oligoclonality correlated with proviral oligoclonality within the same sorted populations. Antigen-responding cells were enriched for degenerate expanded CDR3beta sequences, which suggests convergent selection of CD4+ responses to CMV and Gag.

This TCR was recovered from an adult woman with HIV who was CMV-seropositive. This specimen consisted of CD4+ T cells sorted from PBMCs after roughly 18-hour stimulation, obtained from a patient who received antiretroviral therapy. In light of the paper, this sample's cell subset or site label describes: CD40L-CD69- CD45RO-high memory CD4 T cells not responding to CMV lysate. The chain was built from TRBV28 and TRBJ2-1, and 10 bases in between align with TRBD2. The DNA sequence is as follows: TGTGCCAGCAATCTGGGTAGCGGGAGGTTGGAGTTCTTC. This sequence encodes CASNLGSGRLEFF.